Given below is one T cell receptor beta chain in context. Its matching antigen is unknown. The sample originates from a study of cytomegalovirus exposure and HLA in healthy donors. Although they were nominally healthy when sampled, donors likely had unrecorded immune exposures. The study ran its PCR with 60 Vbeta and 13 Jbeta primers. Assay used: immunoSEQ multiplex PCR; TCRdb lists only in-frame clones, some missing. The table lists tens of thousands of clones, with 15% in the top ten. Germline V gene sequence: CDR1 LGHNA, CDR2 YSLEER. V lost 1 base to trimming and J lost 5 bases, with 9 bases between them. CDR3 length: 14 residues. Broader study findings: Sequencing probably produced one cluster of sequence variants that were highly shared. TCR association rates varied by HLA locus in a later analysis, with DRB1 highest and HLA-C lowest. Information on immune exposure was restricted to one variable (CMV serostatus).

The source is a man aged 50 to 60 in good health and CMV-seropositive. The sample comprised PBMCs. This chain uses TRBV4-3 with TRBJ2-1; D is perhaps TRBD2 (6 bases). The CDR3 is CASSQGTTDNEQFF. DNA for the CDR3: TGCGCCAGCAGCCAAGGGACTACTGACAATGAGCAGTTCTTC.